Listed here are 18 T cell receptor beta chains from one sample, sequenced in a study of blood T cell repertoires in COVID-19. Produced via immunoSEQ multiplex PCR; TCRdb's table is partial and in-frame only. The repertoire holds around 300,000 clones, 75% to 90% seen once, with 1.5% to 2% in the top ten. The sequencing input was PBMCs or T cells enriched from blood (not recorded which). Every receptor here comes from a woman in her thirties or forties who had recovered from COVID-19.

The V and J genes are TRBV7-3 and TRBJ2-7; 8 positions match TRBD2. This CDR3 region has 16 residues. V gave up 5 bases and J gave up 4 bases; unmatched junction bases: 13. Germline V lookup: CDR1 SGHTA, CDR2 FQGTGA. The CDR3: CASSKQGAGVGYEQYF. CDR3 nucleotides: TGTGCCAGCAGCAAGCAAGGAGCGGGGGTGGGGTACGAGCAGTACTTC.

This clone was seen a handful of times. CDR3: CAIRDLGTGRYEQYF. The CDR3 DNA reads as TGTGCCATCAGGGATTTAGGGACAGGGCGATACGAGCAGTACTTC. The rearrangement links TRBV10-3 to TRBJ2-7; 9 bases align to TRBD1. The CDR3 spans 15 residues. V lost 6 bases, J lost 4 bases, and 10 bases stayed unmatched. Germline V gene lookup returns CDR1 ENHRY and CDR2 SYGVKD.

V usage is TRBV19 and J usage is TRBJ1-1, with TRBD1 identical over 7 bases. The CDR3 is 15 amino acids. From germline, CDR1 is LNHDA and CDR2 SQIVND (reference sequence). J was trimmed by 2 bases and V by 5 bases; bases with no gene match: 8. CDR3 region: CASSLSTGVNTEAFF. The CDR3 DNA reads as TGTGCCAGTAGTCTCTCAACAGGGGTTAACACTGAAGCTTTCTTT. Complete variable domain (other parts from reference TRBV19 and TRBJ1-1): DGGITQSPKYLFRKEGQNVTLSCEQNLNHDAMYWYRQDPGQGLRLIYYSQIVNDFQKGDIAEGYSVSREKKESFPLTVTSAQKNPTAFYLCASSLSTGVNTEAFFGQGTRLTVV.

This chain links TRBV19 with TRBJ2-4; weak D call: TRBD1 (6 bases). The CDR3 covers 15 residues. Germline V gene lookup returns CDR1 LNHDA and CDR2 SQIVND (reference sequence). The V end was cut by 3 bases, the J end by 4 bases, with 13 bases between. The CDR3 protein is CASSMGGQSKNIQYF. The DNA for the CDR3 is TGTGCCAGTAGTATGGGTGGACAGTCAAAAAACATTCAGTACTTC.

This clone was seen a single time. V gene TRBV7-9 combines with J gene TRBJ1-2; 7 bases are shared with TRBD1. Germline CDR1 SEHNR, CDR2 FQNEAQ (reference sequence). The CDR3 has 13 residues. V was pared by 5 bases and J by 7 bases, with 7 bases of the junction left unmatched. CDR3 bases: TGTGCCAGCAGCCTTCACGACAGGGCTGGCTACACCTTC. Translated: CASSLHDRAGYTF.

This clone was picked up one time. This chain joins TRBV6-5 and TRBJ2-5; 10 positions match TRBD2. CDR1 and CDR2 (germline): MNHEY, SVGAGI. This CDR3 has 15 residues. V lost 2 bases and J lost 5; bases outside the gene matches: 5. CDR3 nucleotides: TGTGCCAGCAGTTACCCTAGCGGGAGAGGGGAGACCCAGTACTTC. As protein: CASSYPSGRGETQYF.

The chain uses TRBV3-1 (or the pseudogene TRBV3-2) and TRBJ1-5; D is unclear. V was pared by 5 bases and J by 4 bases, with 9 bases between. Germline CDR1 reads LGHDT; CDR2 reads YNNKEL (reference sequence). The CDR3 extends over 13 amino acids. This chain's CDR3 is CASSSERNQPQHF. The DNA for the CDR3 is TGTGCCAGCAGCTCTGAGAGGAATCAGCCCCAGCATTTT.

The DNA for the CDR3 is TGTGCCAGCTCACCACCGGGAGAGCAGCCCCAGCATTTT. This codes for CASSPPGEQPQHF. The chain employs TRBV18 and TRBJ1-5; D remains unclear. Germline V gives CDR1 KGHSH, CDR2 LQKENI. V was clipped by 0 bases and J by 7 bases, with 7 bases between them. CDR3 size: 13 residues.

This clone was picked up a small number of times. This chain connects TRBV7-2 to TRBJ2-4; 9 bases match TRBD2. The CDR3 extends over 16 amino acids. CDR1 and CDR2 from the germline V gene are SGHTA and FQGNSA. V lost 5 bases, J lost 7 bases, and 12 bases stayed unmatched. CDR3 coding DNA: TGTGCCAGCAGCCCCCAGTCTAGCGGGGATCGGAACATTCAGTACTTC. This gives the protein CASSPQSSGDRNIQYF.

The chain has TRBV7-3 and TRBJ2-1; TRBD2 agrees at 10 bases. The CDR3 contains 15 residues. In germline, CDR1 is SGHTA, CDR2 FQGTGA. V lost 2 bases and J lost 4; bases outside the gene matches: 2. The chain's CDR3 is CASSLGTSAYNEQFF. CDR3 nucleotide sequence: TGTGCCAGCAGCTTAGGGACTAGCGCTTACAATGAGCAGTTCTTC. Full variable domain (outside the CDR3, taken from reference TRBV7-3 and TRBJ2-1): GAGVSQTPSNKVTEKGKYVELRCDPISGHTALYWYRQSLGQGPEFLIYFQGTGAADDSGLPNDRFFAVRPEGSVSTLKIQRTERGDSAVYLCASSLGTSAYNEQFFGPGTRLTVL.

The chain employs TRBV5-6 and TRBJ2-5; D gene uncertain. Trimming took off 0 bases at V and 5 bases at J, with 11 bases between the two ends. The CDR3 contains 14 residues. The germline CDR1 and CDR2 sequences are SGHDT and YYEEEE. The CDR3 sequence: CASSLGQVRETQYF. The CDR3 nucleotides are TGTGCCAGCAGCTTGGGGCAGGTCAGGGAGACCCAGTACTTC.

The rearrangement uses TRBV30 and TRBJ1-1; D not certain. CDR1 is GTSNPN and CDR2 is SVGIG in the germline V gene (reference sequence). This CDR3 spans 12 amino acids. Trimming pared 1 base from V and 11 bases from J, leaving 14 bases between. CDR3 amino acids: CAWSAYGFRAFF. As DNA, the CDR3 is TGTGCCTGGAGTGCCTATGGTTTTCGGGCTTTCTTT.

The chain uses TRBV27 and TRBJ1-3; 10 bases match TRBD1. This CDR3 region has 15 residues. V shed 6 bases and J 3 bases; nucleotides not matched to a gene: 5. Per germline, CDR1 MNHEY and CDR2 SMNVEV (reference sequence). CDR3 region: CASRPGTGVGNTIYF. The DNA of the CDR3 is TGTGCCAGCAGACCCGGGACAGGGGTTGGAAACACCATATATTTT.

Here the CDR3 DNA reads TGTGCCAGTAGAAACCAGGCGGGCCGGGGCTACACCTTC. This codes for CASRNQAGRGYTF. The genes are TRBV19 and TRBJ1-2, with D hard to call. Deletions cut 6 bases from V and 8 bases from J, with 16 bases between. In germline, CDR1 is LNHDA, CDR2 SQIVND (reference sequence). The CDR3 extends over 13 amino acids. Looking up the rest from reference TRBV19 and TRBJ1-2 gives the full variable domain: DGGITQSPKYLFRKEGQNVTLSCEQNLNHDAMYWYRQDPGQGLRLIYYSQIVNDFQKGDIAEGYSVSREKKESFPLTVTSAQKNPTAFYLCASRNQAGRGYTFGSGTRLTVV.

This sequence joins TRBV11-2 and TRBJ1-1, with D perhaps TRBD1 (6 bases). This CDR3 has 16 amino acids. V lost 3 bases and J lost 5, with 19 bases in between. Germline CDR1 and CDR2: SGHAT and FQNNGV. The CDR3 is CASSFQQGLIGTEAFF. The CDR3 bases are TGTGCCAGCAGCTTCCAACAGGGTCTGATAGGGACTGAAGCTTTCTTT.

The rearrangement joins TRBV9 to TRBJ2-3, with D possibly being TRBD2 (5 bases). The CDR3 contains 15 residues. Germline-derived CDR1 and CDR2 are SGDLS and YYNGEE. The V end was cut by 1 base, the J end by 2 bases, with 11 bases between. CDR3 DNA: TGTGCCAGCAGCGTACTGGACTCCCCCACAGATACGCAGTATTTT. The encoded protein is CASSVLDSPTDTQYF.

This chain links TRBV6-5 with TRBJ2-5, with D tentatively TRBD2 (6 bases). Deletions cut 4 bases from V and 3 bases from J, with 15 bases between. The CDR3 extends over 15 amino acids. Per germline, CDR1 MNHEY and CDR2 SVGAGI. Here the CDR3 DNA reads TGTGCCAGCAGTTTCCGGGGGACGCATGAAGAGACCCAGTACTTC. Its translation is CASSFRGTHEETQYF.

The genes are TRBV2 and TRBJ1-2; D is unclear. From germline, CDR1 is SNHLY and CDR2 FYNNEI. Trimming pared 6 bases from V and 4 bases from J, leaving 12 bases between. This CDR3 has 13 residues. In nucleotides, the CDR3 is TGTGCCAGCAGGACCCAAGGCGGCTATGGCTACACCTTC. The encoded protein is CASRTQGGYGYTF. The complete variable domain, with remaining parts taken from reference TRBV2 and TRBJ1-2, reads EPEVTQTPSHQVTQMGQEVILRCVPISNHLYFYWYRQILGQKVEFLVSFYNNEISEKSEIFDDQFSVERPDGSNFTLKIRSTKLEDSAMYFCASRTQGGYGYTFGSGTRLTVV.